Sequencing of this T cell receptor (beta chain) was carried out in a study of molecular identifiers for immune sequencing clone quantification. Notes on the study in general: Clones carrying above 20 RNA copies accounted for over 99% of effector molecules, under 1% in naive cells.

In germline, CDR1 is SGHNT, CDR2 YYREEE (reference sequence). The CDR3 is made up of 15 amino acids. The V segment lost 4 bases and the J segment 8 bases; nucleotides outside the gene matches: 11. TCRdb processed the PCR reads anew with MiXCR; each CDR3 protein has one entry. Seen here are more than 300,000 distinct CDR3 sequences, 20% to 25% observed once, and the top ten hold about 0.79%. This clonotype was detected a few times. Its antigen is as yet unknown. The chain joins TRBV5-4 to TRBJ1-2, with 10 bases that match TRBD1. This clonotype was sampled from a human donor in good health. Some libraries in this study had Jurkat cell RNA spiked in. The source material was naive CD8+ T cells from blood, with Jurkat cell RNA spiked in. The subset is: FACS-sorted CD8+CD4-CCR7+CD45RA+ naive T cells. In DNA form, the CDR3 reads TGTGCCAGCAGCGACCAAGGACAGGGGGGTTGGGGCTACACCTTC. Residues: CASSDQGQGGWGYTF.